This T cell receptor beta chain was sequenced for a study of Tregs in tolerant kidney transplant recipients. CDR1 and CDR2 from the germline V gene are MNHEY and SVGEGT. The length of the CDR3 is 15 residues. The V gene lost 0 bases and the J gene lost 5 bases, with 13 bases spanning the gap. On this clone itself: From the germline J gene comes the end of the CDR3, since the read stops 3 residues before it.

The data were produced by immunoSEQ multiplex PCR, yet TCRdb's version contains in-frame clones alone and is incomplete. Recorded for this sample: 25,000 or so clones. The nonmyeloablative bone marrow transplants came from related graft donors, with transient mixed chimerism. This material consisted of CD4+ T cells from blood (PBMCs), taken 6 months after the transplant. This TCR came from a human patient who received a combined kidney and bone marrow transplant. These T cells may partly come from the graft donor. The chain carries TRBV6-2 or TRBV6-3 and TRBJ2-5; D possibly uses TRBD1 or TRBD2 (5 bases each). CDR3 sequence reads: CASSYSGDRGETQYF. CDR3 bases read: TGTGCCAGCAGTTACTCGGGAGACAGAGGCGAGACC.